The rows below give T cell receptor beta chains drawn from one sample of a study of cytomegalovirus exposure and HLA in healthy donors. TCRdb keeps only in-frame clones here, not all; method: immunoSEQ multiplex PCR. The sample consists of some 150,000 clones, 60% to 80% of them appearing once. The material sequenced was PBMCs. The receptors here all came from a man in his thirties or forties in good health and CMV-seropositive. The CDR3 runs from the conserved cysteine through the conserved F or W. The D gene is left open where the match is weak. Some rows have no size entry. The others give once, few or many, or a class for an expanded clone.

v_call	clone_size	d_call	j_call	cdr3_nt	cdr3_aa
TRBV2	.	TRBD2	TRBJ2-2	TGTGCCAGCATCCCTCCTAGCGGGAGTGGCACCGGGGAGCTGTTTTTT	CASIPPSGSGTGELFF
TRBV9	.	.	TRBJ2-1	TGTGCCAGTGGACGCGGGTCTTCCTACAATGAGCAGTTCTTC	CASGRGSSYNEQFF
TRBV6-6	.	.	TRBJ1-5	TGTGCCAGCAGTTACGCCAAGGGGAACCAGCCCCAGCATTTT	CASSYAKGNQPQHF
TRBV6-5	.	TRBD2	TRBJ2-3	TGTGCCAGCAGGTCCTTCCTAGCGGGAGCAGATACGCAGTATTTT	CASRSFLAGADTQYF
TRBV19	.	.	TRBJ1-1	TGTGCCAGTAGTATAGATCGCAGAGCTTTCTTT	CASSIDRRAFF
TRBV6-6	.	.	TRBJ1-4	TGTGCCAGCAGCCTACAGGGCCAGGCCGAAAAACTGTTTTTT	CASSLQGQAEKLFF
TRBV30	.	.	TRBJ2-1	TGTGCCTGGAGTCCGAGCAATGAGCAGTTCTTC	CAWSPSNEQFF
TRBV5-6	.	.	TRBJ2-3	TGTGCCAGCAGTTCGGGATCCGCGGATACGCAGTATTTT	CASSSGSADTQYF
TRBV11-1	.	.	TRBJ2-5	TGTGCCAGCAGCCCAGAGCGGTTGATGGAGACCCAGTACTTC	CASSPERLMETQYF
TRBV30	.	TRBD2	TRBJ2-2	TGTGCCAGGAGCATACCACCGGCGGGACTAGCGGGAACCGGGGAGCTGTTTTTT	CARSIPPAGLAGTGELFF
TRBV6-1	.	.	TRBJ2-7	TGTGCCAGCAGTCCAGCCTACGAGCAGTACTTC	CASSPAYEQYF
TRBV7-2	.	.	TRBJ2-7	TGTGCCAGCAGCTTCCAAACGTTGGCAGGGCCAAGCCTACGGGAGCAGTACTTC	CASSFQTLAGPSLREQYF
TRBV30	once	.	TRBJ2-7	TGTGCCTGGAGTTACTACTACGAGCAGTACTTC	CAWSYYYEQYF
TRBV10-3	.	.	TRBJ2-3	TGTGCCATCAGTGGTTCGGGCACAGATACGCAGTATTTT	CAISGSGTDTQYF
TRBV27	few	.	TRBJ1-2	TGTGCCAGCAGTTTACCGAATAATACAGGTCAGGGCTATAACTATGGCTACACCTTC	CASSLPNNTGQGYNYGYTF
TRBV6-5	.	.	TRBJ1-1	TGTGCCAGCAGTTACTCGAGGAGGAATGCTGAAGCTTTCTTT	CASSYSRRNAEAFF
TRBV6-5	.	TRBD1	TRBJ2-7	TGTGCCAGCGCGGGACAGGGGGCGGGTGAGCAGTACTTC	CASAGQGAGEQYF
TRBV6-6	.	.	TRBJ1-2	TGTGCCAGCAGTTACTCGCCGACGGGGGATCGTGGCTACACCTTC	CASSYSPTGDRGYTF
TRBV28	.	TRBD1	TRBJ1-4	TGTGCCAGCAGTTCGGGACAGGGAAGTGAAAAACTGTTTTTT	CASSSGQGSEKLFF
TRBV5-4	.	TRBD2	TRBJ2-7	TGTGCCAGCAGCTTGAGGGGACTAGCGGGAGGCGAGCAGTACTTC	CASSLRGLAGGEQYF
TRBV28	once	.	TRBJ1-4	TGTGCCAGCAGTTTATCTGTAGATAATGAAAAACTGTTTTTT	CASSLSVDNEKLFF
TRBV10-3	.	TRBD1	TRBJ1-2	TGTGCCATCAGTGAAACAGGGGACTATGGCTACACCTTC	CAISETGDYGYTF
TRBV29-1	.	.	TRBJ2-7	TGCAGCGTTGAAGATCCCGAGCGGACCTACGAGCAGTACTTC	CSVEDPERTYEQYF
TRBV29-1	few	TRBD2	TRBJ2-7	TGCAGCGTCTGGGGATCCGGGACTAGCGGGGTGAGAACCTCCTACGAGCAGTACTTC	CSVWGSGTSGVRTSYEQYF
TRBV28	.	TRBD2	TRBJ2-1	TGTGCCAGCAGTTTTAGCGGGAGTGGGAATGAGCAGTTCTTC	CASSFSGSGNEQFF
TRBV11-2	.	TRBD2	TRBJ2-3	TGTGCCAGCAGCCAAGGCGGGACTAGCGGCACAGATACGCAGTATTTT	CASSQGGTSGTDTQYF
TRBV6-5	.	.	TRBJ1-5	TGTGCCAGCAGTTACTCTTTCAGGGGTGATCAGCCCCAGCATTTT	CASSYSFRGDQPQHF
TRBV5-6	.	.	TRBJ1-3	TGTGCCAGCAGCTTGCCAGGTGGCTCTGGAAACACCATATATTTT	CASSLPGGSGNTIYF
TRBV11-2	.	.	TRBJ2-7	TGTGCCAGCACCGAACGGAGTTACGAGCAGTACTTC	CASTERSYEQYF
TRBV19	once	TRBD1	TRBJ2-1	TGTGCCTCAGGGGGCGACTACAATGAGCAGTTCTTC	CASGGDYNEQFF
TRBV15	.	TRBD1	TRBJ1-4	TGTGCCACCAGCACCGGACAGGGGGATAATGAAAAACTGTTTTTT	CATSTGQGDNEKLFF
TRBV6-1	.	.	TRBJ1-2	TGTGCCAGCAGTGAATACAGGTCCCTCGCCCCGTATGGCTACACCTTC	CASSEYRSLAPYGYTF
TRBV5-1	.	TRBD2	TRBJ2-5	TGCGCCAGCACACCGGGACTAGCGGAAGGGCGAGAGACCCAGTACTTC	CASTPGLAEGRETQYF
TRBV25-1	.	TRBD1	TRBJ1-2	TGTGCCAGCAGTACCCACTCCGGGACAGGGAGCGGCTACACCTTC	CASSTHSGTGSGYTF
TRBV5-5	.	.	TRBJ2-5	TGTGCCAGCAGCTTGGCGCAGGGCGCTCAAGAGACCCAGTACTTC	CASSLAQGAQETQYF
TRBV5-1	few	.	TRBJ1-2	TGCGCCAGCAGCCAGACACAGGATGGCTACACCTTC	CASSQTQDGYTF
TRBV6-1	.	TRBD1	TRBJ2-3	TGTGCCAGCGGACAGGGGGCGCCTAGCACAGATACGCAGTATTTT	CASGQGAPSTDTQYF
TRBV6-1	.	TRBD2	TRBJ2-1	TGTGCCAGCAGGGCGGGGGCTAGCGGGAACAATGAGCAGTTCTTC	CASRAGASGNNEQFF
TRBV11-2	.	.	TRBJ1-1	TGTGCCAGCAGCCCCTTTGCAGGCACTGAAGCTTTCTTT	CASSPFAGTEAFF
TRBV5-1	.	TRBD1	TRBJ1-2	TGCGCCAGCAGCCCCGGACAGGGGGCGAGTGGCTACACCTTC	CASSPGQGASGYTF
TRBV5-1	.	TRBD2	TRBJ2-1	TGCGCCAGCAGCCCCTCAGCGGGAGGGACCTACAATGAGCAGTTCTTC	CASSPSAGGTYNEQFF
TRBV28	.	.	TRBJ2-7	TGTGCCAGCCTCGGGATAGGGAGCCCCTACGAGCAGTACTTC	CASLGIGSPYEQYF
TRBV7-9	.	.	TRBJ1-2	TGTGCCAGCAGCTTAGGGAGGGGCAGTAACTATGGCTACACCTTC	CASSLGRGSNYGYTF
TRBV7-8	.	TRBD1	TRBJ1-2	TGTGCCAGCAGCTACAGGGGGATGAACTATGGCTACACCTTC	CASSYRGMNYGYTF
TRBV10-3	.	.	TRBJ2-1	TGTGCCATCAGTGGTCTGCGGAGGCCCCCTTACAATGAGCAGTTCTTC	CAISGLRRPPYNEQFF
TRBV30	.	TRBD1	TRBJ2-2	TGTGCCTGGGGGGGACAGGACACCGGGGAGCTGTTTTTT	CAWGGQDTGELFF
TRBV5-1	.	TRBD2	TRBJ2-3	TGCGCCAGCAGCCGGACTAGTGGGTCTAGCACAGATACGCAGTATTTT	CASSRTSGSSTDTQYF
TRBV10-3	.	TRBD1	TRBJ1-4	TGTGCCATCAGTGAGCAGACAGGGTTCGGTGAAAAACTGTTTTTT	CAISEQTGFGEKLFF
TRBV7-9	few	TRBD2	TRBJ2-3	TGTGCCAGCAGCCAGACTAGCGGGAGCACAGATACGCAGTATTTT	CASSQTSGSTDTQYF
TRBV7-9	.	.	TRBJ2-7	TGTGCCAGCAGCGCCGGCCACGGGGAGAGGGTCGAGCAGTACTTC	CASSAGHGERVEQYF
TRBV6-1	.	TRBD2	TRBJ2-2	TGTGCCAGCAGTGAATTAGCACTAGCGAGCCTCCTAGGAAGCGCCGGGGAGCTGTTTTTT	CASSELALASLLGSAGELFF